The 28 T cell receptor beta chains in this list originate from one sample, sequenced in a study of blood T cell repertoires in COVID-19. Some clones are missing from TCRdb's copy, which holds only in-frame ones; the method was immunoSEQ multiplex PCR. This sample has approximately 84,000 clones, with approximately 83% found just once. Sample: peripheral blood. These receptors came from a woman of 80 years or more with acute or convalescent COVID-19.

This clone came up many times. CDR3 loop: CASSSDRGRNSPLHF. The CDR3, as DNA: TGTGCCAGCAGCTCCGACAGGGGGCGTAATTCACCCCTCCACTTT. The genes are TRBV5-4 and TRBJ1-6; TRBD1 matches at 10 bases. The CDR3 covers 15 residues. V lost 3 bases to trimming and J lost 6 bases; unmatched junction nucleotides: 3. Germline values: CDR1 SGHNT, CDR2 YYREEE (reference sequence).

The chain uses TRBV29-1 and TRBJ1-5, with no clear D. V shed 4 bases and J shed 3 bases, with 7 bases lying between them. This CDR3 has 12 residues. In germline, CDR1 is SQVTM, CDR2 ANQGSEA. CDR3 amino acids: CSVGQDNQPQHF. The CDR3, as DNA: TGCAGCGTTGGTCAGGACAATCAGCCCCAGCATTTT.

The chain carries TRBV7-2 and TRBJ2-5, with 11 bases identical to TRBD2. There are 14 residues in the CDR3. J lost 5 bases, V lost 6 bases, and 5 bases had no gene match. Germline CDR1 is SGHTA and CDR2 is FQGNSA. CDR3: CASRVSGRAETQYF. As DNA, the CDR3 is TGTGCCAGCAGAGTTAGCGGGAGGGCCGAGACCCAGTACTTC.

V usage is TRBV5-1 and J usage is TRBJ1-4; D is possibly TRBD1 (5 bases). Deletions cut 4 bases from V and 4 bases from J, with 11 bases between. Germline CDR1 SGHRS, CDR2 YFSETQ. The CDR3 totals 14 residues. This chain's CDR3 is CASSRAGLNEKLFF. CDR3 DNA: TGCGCCAGCAGCCGCGCAGGGCTTAATGAAAAACTGTTTTTT.

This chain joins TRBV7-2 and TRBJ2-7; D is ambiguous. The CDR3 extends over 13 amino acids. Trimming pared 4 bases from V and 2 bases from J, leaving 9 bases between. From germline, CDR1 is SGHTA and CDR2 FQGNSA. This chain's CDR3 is CASSYQVAYEQYF. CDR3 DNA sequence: TGTGCCAGCAGCTATCAGGTTGCCTACGAGCAGTACTTC.

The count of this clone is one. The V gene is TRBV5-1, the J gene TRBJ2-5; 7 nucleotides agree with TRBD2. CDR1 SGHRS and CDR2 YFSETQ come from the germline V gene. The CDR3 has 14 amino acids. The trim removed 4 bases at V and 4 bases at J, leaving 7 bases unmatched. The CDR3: CASSQGGGGETQYF. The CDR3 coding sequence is TGCGCCAGCAGCCAGGGAGGCGGGGGAGAGACCCAGTACTTC.

This chain's CDR3 is CASSPQGADLIHEKLFF. CDR3 in DNA: TGTGCCAGCTCACCACAGGGGGCTGACCTTATTCATGAAAAACTGTTTTTT. The chain links TRBV18 to TRBJ1-4; 7 bases agree with TRBD1. Germline V gene data show CDR1 as KGHSH and CDR2 as LQKENI. With 1 base clipped from V and 6 bases from J, the junction kept 11 bases outside the gene matches. This CDR3 contains 17 residues.

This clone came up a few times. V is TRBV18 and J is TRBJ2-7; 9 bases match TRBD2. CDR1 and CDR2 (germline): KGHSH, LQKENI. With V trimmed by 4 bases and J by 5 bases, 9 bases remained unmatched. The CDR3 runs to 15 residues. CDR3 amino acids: CASSHGTSTVHEQYF. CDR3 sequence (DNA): TGTGCCAGCTCACACGGGACTAGCACCGTACACGAGCAGTACTTC.

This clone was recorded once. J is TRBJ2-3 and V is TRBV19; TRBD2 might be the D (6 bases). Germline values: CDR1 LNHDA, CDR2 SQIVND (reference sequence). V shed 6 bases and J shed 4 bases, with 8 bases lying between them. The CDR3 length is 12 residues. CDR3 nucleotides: TGTGCCAGTAGCGGGAGATCAGATACGCAGTATTTT. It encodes CASSGRSDTQYF.

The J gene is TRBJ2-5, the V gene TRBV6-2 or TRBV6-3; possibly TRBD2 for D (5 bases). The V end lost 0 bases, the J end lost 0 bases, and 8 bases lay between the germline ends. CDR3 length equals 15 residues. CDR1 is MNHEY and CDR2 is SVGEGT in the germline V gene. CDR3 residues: CASSYSRANQETQYF. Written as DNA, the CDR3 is TGTGCCAGCAGTTACTCGCGGGCTAACCAAGAGACCCAGTACTTC.

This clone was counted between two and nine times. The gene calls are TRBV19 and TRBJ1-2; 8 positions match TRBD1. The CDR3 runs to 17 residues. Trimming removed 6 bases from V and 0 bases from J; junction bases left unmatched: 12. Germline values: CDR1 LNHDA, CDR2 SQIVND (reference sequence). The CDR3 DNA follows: TGTGCCAGTAGCTTCGACAGGGGACCCCGTACTAACTATGGCTACACCTTC. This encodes CASSFDRGPRTNYGYTF.

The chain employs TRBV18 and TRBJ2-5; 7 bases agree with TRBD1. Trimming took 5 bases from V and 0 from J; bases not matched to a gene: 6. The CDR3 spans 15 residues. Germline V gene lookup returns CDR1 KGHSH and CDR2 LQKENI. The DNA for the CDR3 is TGTGCCAGCTCAAAATCGGGACAGAACCAAGAGACCCAGTACTTC. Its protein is CASSKSGQNQETQYF.

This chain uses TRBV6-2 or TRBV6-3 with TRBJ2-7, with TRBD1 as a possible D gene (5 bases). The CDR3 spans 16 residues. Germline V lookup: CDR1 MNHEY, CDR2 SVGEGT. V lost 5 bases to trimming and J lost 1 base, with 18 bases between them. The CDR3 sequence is CASSPDPTVFSYEQYF. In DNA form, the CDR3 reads TGTGCCAGCAGTCCCGACCCGACAGTTTTTTCCTACGAGCAGTACTTC.

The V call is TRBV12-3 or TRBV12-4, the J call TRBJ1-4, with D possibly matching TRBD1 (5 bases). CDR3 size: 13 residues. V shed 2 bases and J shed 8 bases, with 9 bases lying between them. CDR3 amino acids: CASSLIGAEKLFF. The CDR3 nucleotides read TGTGCCAGCAGTTTAATAGGGGCGGAAAAACTGTTTTTT.

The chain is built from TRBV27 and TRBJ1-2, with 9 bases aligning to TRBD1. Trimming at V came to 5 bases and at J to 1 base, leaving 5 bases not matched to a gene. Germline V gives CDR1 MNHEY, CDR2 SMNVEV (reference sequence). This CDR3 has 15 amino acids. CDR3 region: CASSPWDRVNYGYTF. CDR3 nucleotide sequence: TGTGCCAGCAGTCCTTGGGACAGGGTTAACTATGGCTACACCTTC.

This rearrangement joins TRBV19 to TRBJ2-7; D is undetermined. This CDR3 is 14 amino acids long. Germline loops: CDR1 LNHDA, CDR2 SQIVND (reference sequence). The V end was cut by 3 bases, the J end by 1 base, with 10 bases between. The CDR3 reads CASSIMSSSYEQYF. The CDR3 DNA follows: TGTGCCAGTAGTATTATGTCGTCGTCCTACGAGCAGTACTTC.

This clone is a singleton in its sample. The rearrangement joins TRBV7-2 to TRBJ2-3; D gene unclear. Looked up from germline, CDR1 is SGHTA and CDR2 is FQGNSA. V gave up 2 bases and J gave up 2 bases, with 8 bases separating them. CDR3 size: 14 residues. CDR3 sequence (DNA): TGTGCCAGCAGCTTATCCAGGCTCACAGATACGCAGTATTTT. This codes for CASSLSRLTDTQYF.

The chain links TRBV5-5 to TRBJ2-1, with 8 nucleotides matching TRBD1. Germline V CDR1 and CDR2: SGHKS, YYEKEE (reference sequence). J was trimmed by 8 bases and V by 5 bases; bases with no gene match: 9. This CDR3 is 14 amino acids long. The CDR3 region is CASRGDRQNDEQFF. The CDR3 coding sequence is TGTGCCAGCAGGGGGGACAGGCAAAACGATGAGCAGTTCTTC.

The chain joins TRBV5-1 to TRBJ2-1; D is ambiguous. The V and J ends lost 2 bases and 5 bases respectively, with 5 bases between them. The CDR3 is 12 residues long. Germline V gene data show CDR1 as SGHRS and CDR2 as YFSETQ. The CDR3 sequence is CASSFVDNEQFF. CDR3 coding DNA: TGCGCCAGCAGCTTTGTAGACAATGAGCAGTTCTTC.

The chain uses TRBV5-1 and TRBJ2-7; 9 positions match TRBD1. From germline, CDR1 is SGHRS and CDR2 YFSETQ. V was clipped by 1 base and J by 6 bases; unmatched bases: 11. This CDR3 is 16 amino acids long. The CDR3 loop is CASSLTVPGQGREQYF. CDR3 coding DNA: TGCGCCAGCAGCTTGACCGTCCCGGGACAGGGACGCGAGCAGTACTTC.

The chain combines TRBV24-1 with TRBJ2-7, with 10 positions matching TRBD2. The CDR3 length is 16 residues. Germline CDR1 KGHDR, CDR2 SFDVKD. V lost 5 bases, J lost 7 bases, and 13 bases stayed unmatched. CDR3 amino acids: CATSGPPLAGVVEQYF. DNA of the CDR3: TGTGCCACCAGTGGGCCCCCTCTAGCGGGAGTCGTAGAGCAGTACTTC.

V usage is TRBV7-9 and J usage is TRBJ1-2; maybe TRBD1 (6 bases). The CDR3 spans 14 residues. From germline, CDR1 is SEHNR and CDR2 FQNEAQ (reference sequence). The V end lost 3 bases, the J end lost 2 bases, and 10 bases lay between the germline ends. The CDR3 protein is CASSFGQLNYGYTF. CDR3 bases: TGTGCCAGCAGCTTCGGACAGCTAAACTATGGCTACACCTTC. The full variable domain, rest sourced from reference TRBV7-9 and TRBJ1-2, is DTGVSQNPRHKITKRGQNVTFRCDPISEHNRLYWYRQTLGQGPEFLTYFQNEAQLEKSRLLSDRFSAERPKGSFSTLEIQRTEQGDSAMYLCASSFGQLNYGYTFGSGTRLTVV.

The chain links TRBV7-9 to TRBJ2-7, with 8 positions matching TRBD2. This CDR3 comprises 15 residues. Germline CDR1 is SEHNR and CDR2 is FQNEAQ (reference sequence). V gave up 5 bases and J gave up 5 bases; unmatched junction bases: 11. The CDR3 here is CASSPRAGEKNEQYF. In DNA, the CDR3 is TGTGCCAGCAGCCCTCGAGCGGGAGAAAAGAACGAGCAGTACTTC.

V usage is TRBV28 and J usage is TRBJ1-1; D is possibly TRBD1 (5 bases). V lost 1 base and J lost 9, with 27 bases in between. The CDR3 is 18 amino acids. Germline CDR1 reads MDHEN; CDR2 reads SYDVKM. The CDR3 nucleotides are TGTGCCAGCAGTTTATTGGGAACCGGGGGTGCGGCGGGATTACAAGCTTTCTTT. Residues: CASSLLGTGGAAGLQAFF.

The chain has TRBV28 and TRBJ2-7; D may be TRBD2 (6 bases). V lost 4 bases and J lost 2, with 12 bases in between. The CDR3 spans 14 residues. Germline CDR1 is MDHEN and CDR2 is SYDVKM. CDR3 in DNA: TGTGCCAGCAGTTCCGGGACTCCTCCCTACGAGCAGTACTTC. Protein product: CASSSGTPPYEQYF.

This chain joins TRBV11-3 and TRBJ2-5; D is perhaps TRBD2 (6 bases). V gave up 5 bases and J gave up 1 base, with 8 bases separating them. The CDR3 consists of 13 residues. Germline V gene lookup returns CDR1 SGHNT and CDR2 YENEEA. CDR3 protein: CASSPGSQETQYF. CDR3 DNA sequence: TGTGCCAGCAGCCCCGGGAGCCAAGAGACCCAGTACTTC.

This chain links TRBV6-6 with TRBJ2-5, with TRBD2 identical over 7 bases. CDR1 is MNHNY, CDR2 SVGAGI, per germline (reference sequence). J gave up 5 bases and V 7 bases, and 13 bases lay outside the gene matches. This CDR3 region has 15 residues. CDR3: CASITGGFSPETQYF. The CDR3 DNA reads TGTGCCAGCATCACGGGAGGCTTCTCGCCGGAGACCCAGTACTTC.

CDR3 DNA: TGTGCCACTAACAGGGTCGGCAATCAGCCCCAGCATTTT. Translating it yields CATNRVGNQPQHF. The gene calls are TRBV10-3 and TRBJ1-5, with a possible D match to TRBD1 (6 bases). The CDR3 loop spans 13 amino acids. V lost 10 bases, J lost 2 bases, and 12 bases lay in between. From germline, CDR1 is ENHRY and CDR2 SYGVKD.